This T cell receptor beta chain was captured in a study of T-cell reconstitution after alpha-beta-depleted transplantation in children (dated by TCRdb to the mid-2010s). Regarding the study in general: Using TCR repertoire profiling, the study quantitatively followed how T-cell immune reconstitution unfolded in children after TCRalphabeta/CD19-depleted allogeneic hematopoietic cell transplantation.

General findings and caveats noted by the study authors: Over the following months the frequencies of hyperexpanded clones went down, and after one year T-cell counts and TCRbeta diversity were mostly credited to newly produced T cells. The apparently early alphabetaT-cell count recovery about two months after transplant was reportedly dependent on only several hundred rapidly expanded clones derived from non-depleted graft cells. The high TCRbeta diversity at day 60 in some patients was ascribed to recipient T cells and intrathymic progenitors that had survived conditioning.

The sample holds a few counts of this clonotype. This clone's antigen is unknown. Base qualities are missing; no much larger clone stands one base away. Libraries were built with PCR. TCRdb records Illumina HiSeq 2500 as the sequencer. To normalize quantification of the TCRbeta repertoire, the TCR libraries were built with molecular barcoding that relied on unique molecular identifiers. TCRdb itself trimmed the public reads at Q25 with fastp, ran MiXCR and retained productive beta chains. Each CDR3 protein gets just one entry, which takes the most common genes and DNA from the rows behind it. The sample profile shows about 490,000 distinct CDR3 sequences; 10% of them were found once. The ten largest account for 2% of the sample. In the paper's terms, the treatment or condition label means: allogeneic hematopoietic cell transplantation with graft depleted of TCRalphabeta T cells and CD19 B cells. The transplant recipients were children given TCRalphabeta/CD19-depleted allogeneic hematopoietic cell grafts.

From a lookup of the germline V gene (reference sequence), CDR1 and CDR2 are MNHEY and SMNVEV. Taken from cysteine to phenylalanine, the CDR3 has 14 residues. Only the CDR3 part of the read is kept: 42 bases, read in frame from the first base. The junction carries 16 bases between V and J, which are trimmed by 5 bases and 6 bases respectively. The source of this sequence is a child aged 2-15 years with inherited bone marrow failure, due to receive a stem cell transplant. The rearranged chain carries TRBV27 and TRBJ2-5; TRBD1 is a weak D gene call, 5 bases matching. The specimen was PBMCs, collected before TCRalphabeta/CD19-depleted stem cell transplant. The DNA sequence follows: TGTGCCAGCAGTCCAGGGTCGTCCGGAAAGACCCAGTACTTC. The resulting protein is CASSPGSSGKTQYF.